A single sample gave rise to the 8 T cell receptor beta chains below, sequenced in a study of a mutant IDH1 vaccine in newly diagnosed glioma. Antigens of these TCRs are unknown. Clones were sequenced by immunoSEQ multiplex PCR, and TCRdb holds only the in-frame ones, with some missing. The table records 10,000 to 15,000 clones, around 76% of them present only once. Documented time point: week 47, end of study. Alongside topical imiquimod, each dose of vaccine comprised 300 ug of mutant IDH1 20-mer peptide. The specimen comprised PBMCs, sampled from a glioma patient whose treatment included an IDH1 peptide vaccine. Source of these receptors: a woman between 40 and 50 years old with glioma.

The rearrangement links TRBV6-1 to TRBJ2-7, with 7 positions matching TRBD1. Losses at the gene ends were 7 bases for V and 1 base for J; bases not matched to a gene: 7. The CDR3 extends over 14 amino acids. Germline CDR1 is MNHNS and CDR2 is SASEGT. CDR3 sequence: CASTQGQRSYEQYF. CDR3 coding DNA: TGTGCCAGCACCCAGGGACAGCGTTCCTACGAGCAGTACTTC.

CDR3 sequence (DNA): TGTGCCAGCAGTTTAGTCGGCCGCACCTACGAGCAGTACTTC. Its translation: CASSLVGRTYEQYF. This chain links TRBV28 with TRBJ2-7; D not certain. The CDR3 length is 14 residues. Trimming removed 2 bases at V and 2 bases at J, with 10 bases between. Germline values: CDR1 MDHEN, CDR2 SYDVKM.

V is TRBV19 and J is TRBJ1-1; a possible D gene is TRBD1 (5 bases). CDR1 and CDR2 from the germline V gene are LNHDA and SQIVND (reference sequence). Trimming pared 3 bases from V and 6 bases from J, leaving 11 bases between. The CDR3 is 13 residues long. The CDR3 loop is CASSIRDGAEAFF. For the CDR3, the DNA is TGTGCCAGTAGTATCCGGGACGGGGCTGAAGCTTTCTTT.

The CDR3 sequence is CASSHTRDPTMVGYTF. The CDR3 coding sequence is TGTGCCAGCAGTCACACCCGGGACCCTACTATGGTGGGCTACACCTTC. V and J are TRBV6-6 and TRBJ1-2, with D perhaps matching TRBD1 (5 bases). V was shortened by 5 bases and J by 8 bases, with 24 bases between the two germline ends. The CDR3 is 16 residues long. Looked up from germline, CDR1 is MNHNY and CDR2 is SVGAGI (reference sequence).

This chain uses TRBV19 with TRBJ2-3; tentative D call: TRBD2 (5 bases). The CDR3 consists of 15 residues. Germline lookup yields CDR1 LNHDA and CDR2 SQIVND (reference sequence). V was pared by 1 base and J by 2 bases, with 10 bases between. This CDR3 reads CASSIVGSPTDTQYF. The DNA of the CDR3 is TGTGCCAGTAGTATAGTAGGGAGCCCCACAGATACGCAGTATTTT.

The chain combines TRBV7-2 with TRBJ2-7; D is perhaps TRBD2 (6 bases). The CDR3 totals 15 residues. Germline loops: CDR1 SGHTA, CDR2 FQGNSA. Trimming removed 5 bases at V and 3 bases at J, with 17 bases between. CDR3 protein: CASSVSPGLHYEQYF. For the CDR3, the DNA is TGTGCCAGCAGCGTTAGCCCGGGACTCCACTACGAGCAGTACTTC.

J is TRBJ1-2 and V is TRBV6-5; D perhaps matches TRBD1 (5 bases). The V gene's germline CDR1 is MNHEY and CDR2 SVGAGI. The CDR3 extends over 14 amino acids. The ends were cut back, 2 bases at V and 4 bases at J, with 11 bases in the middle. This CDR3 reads CASSYTGPPYGYTF. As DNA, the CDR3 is TGTGCCAGCAGTTACACAGGCCCACCCTATGGCTACACCTTC.

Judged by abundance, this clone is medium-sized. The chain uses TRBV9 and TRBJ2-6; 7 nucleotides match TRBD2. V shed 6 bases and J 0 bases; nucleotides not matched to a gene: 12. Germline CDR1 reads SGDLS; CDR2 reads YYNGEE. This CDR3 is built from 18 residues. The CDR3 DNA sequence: TGTGCCAGCAACCTTCCTAGCGGAGGGACCTCTGGGGCCAACGTCCTGACTTTC. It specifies CASNLPSGGTSGANVLTF.